Described below is a single TCR beta chain sequence and its context. The data were obtained in a study of blood T cell repertoires in COVID-19. Study background: Acute and convalescent COVID-19 specimens originated in the United States, Italy and Spain. PBMCs, B-cell-depleted T cells, or T cells provided the cDNA or gDNA that made up the material.

Original handling: Estimated nucleated cell counts came from reference gene primer amplification. Assay used: immunoSEQ multiplex PCR; TCRdb lists only in-frame clones, some missing. V and J calls and clone size are as listed in that table; D and trimming were resolved from the DNA. The sample gives 65,000 to 100,000 clones, roughly 80% of which show up once; 15% to 19% is in the top ten. Per the germline V gene, CDR1 is SGHRS and CDR2 is YFSETQ. V shed 3 bases and J shed 0 bases, with 10 bases lying between them. CDR3 length: 15 amino acids. This clonotype originated in a woman at least 80 years old with acute or convalescent COVID-19. The specimen sequenced was peripheral blood. The chain uses TRBV5-1 and TRBJ2-1; the D gene is possibly TRBD1 (6 bases). CDR3 coding DNA: TGCGCCAGCAGCTACCAGGGGAGCTCCTACAATGAGCAGTTCTTC. It is translated as CASSYQGSSYNEQFF.